The entry that follows covers one T cell receptor (beta chain) sequence. Its antigen remains unknown. The data were obtained in a study of T-cell reconstitution after alpha-beta-depleted transplantation in children. Study-wide results and limits: One year post-transplant, T-cell counts and diversity were largely derived from T cells produced anew. About two months after transplant, alpha-beta T cells reportedly came from several hundred expanded graft clones.

V was cut by 1 base and J by 6 bases, with 17 bases left in between. The CDR3 consists of 16 residues. Germline V CDR1 and CDR2: SGHRS, YFSETQ. For TCRbeta, the library was prepared with unique molecular identifiers. TCRdb reprocessed the PCR reads via MiXCR and lists one record per CDR3 protein. The sample includes about 900,000 distinct CDR3 sequences, roughly 29% of them seen just once. This receptor was obtained from a boy less than two years old who had a stem cell transplant for SCID, so the T cells may come from the graft donor. This rearrangement joins TRBV5-1 to TRBJ2-1; D is unresolved. This material consisted of PBMCs, mostly from graft donor cells, taken 360 days after TCRalphabeta/CD19-depleted stem cell transplant. As DNA, the CDR3 is TGCGCCAGCAGCTTGCTCGGAGCTCCAACGGGCAATGAGCAGTTCTTC. Protein: CASSLLGAPTGNEQFF.